Sequencing of this T cell receptor beta chain was carried out in a study of CD8 T cells in ankylosing spondylitis. General study results and limits: One TCR beta motif, made up of under ten highly homologous variants, appeared characteristic of ankylosing spondylitis blood. Relatively scarce in peripheral blood, disease-linked clones were CD8+. Disease-linked clones reportedly concentrated significantly in matched ankylosing spondylitis synovial fluid.

Construction of TCR beta libraries was performed using quantitative 5'-RACE with molecular barcodes. A single record per CDR3 protein comes from TCRdb applying MiXCR to the 5' RACE reads. The sample records more than 650,000 distinct CDR3 sequences, roughly 12% being singletons. Germline V CDR1 and CDR2: DFQATT, SNEGSKA (reference sequence). V lost 0 bases to trimming and J lost 4 bases; unmatched junction nucleotides: 3. The CDR3 sequence is 15 residues long. Turning to this clonotype: Its antigen remains unidentified.

The specimen sequenced was blood, either unsorted or a sorted T cell fraction (not recorded which). This TCR was recovered from a male donor with ankylosing spondylitis. The rearrangement links TRBV20-1 to TRBJ2-3, with 11 bases matching TRBD2. The CDR3 DNA reads TGCAGTGCTAGAGATCCTAGCGGGAGGCCAGATACGCAGTATTTT. It codes for CSARDPSGRPDTQYF.